The rows below give T cell receptor beta chains drawn from one sample of a study of blood T cell repertoires in COVID-19. Using immunoSEQ multiplex PCR, the repertoire was profiled, and TCRdb retains in-frame clones only, with some absent. The sample shows approximately 150,000 clones, about four fifths of them seen only once. Specimen: peripheral blood. The receptors were gathered from a man in his sixties with acute or convalescent COVID-19. Both conserved end residues are part of each CDR3. The D gene is left open where the match is weak. Some rows mark clone size as missing; the rest say once, few, many or name a class of expanded clone.

V	size	D	J	CDR3	DNA
TRBV10-2	-	-	TRBJ2-1	CASSEAGSNEQFF	TGCGCCAGCAGTGAGGCAGGATCAAATGAGCAGTTCTTC
TRBV6-6	-	TRBD2	TRBJ2-3	CASSRSRGLANTDTQYF	TGTGCCAGCAGCCGATCAAGGGGACTAGCTAATACAGATACGCAGTATTTT
TRBV2	-	TRBD2	TRBJ2-5	CASKRGGQETQYF	TGTGCCAGCAAACGCGGGGGGCAAGAGACCCAGTACTTC
TRBV29-1	-	-	TRBJ2-5	CSVESETQYF	TGCAGCGTTGAGTCGGAGACCCAGTACTTC
TRBV7-8	-	-	TRBJ2-1	CASSLEAGTLPSEQFF	TGTGCCAGCAGCTTAGAGGCGGGTACCCTCCCCAGTGAGCAGTTCTTC
TRBV2	-	TRBD2	TRBJ2-1	CASSGTSGANEQFF	TGTGCCAGCAGTGGGACTAGCGGGGCCAATGAGCAGTTCTTC
TRBV5-1	-	TRBD2	TRBJ2-1	CASSLVASGGAVEQFF	TGCGCCAGCAGCTTGGTGGCTAGCGGGGGGGCCGTTGAGCAGTTCTTC
TRBV7-2	-	TRBD2	TRBJ2-5	CASSLVLGLAEETQYF	TGTGCCAGCAGCTTAGTCCTTGGACTAGCTGAGGAGACCCAGTACTTC
TRBV6-5	-	TRBD1	TRBJ1-2	CASSYNRGGGYTF	TGTGCCAGCAGTTACAACAGGGGAGGTGGCTACACCTTC
TRBV6-1	-	-	TRBJ1-5	CASSEARRTGNNQPQHF	TGTGCCAGCAGTGAAGCGCGGCGTACAGGGAACAATCAGCCCCAGCATTTT
TRBV19	-	TRBD1	TRBJ1-1	CASSIGLTGVNTEAFF	TGTGCCAGTAGTATAGGCCTGACAGGGGTGAACACTGAAGCTTTCTTT
TRBV27	-	TRBD1	TRBJ2-3	CASSLLGQGVDTQYF	TGTGCCAGCAGTTTATTGGGACAGGGGGTGGATACGCAGTATTTT
TRBV5-1	-	-	TRBJ2-7	CASSLEGGHEQYF	TGCGCCAGCAGCTTGGAGGGAGGCCACGAGCAGTACTTC
TRBV18	-	-	TRBJ2-5	CASSRELQGQETQYF	TGTGCCAGCTCACGAGAGCTACAGGGCCAAGAGACCCAGTACTTC
TRBV5-1	-	TRBD2	TRBJ2-3	CASSSGLAGAGDTQYF	TGCGCCAGCAGCTCCGGACTAGCGGGGGCTGGAGATACGCAGTATTTT
TRBV18	-	TRBD1	TRBJ2-1	CASSPSYGQVSYNEQFF	TGTGCCAGCTCACCAAGCTACGGACAGGTGTCCTACAATGAGCAGTTCTTC
TRBV20-1	-	-	TRBJ2-7	CSASGDSEGPYEQYF	TGCAGTGCAAGTGGGGACTCGGAAGGTCCCTACGAGCAGTACTTC
TRBV7-9	-	-	TRBJ2-1	CASSSPGSGRSYNEQFF	TGTGCCAGCAGCTCCCCCGGGAGCGGCCGCTCCTACAATGAGCAGTTCTTC
TRBV10-2	-	-	TRBJ1-1	CASSEFPGTTFF	TGCGCCAGCAGTGAGTTCCCGGGAACCACTTTCTTT
TRBV10-2	-	-	TRBJ1-1	CASSDRGWATEAFF	TGCGCCAGCAGTGACCGGGGTTGGGCCACTGAAGCTTTCTTT
TRBV5-4	-	-	TRBJ2-6	CASSLSSSGANVLTF	TGTGCCAGCAGCTTGTCCTCCTCTGGGGCCAACGTCCTGACTTTC
TRBV9	-	TRBD1	TRBJ1-2	CASSVSRGLSF	TGTGCCAGCAGCGTTAGCAGGGGGCTCTCATTC
TRBV6-6	-	TRBD1	TRBJ2-1	CASSYVDRGSDEQFF	TGTGCCAGCAGTTACGTGGACAGGGGGTCGGATGAGCAGTTCTTC
TRBV6-5	-	-	TRBJ2-3	CASSYSWELSTDTQYF	TGTGCCAGCAGTTACTCTTGGGAGTTGTCGACAGATACGCAGTATTTT
TRBV5-4	-	TRBD1	TRBJ1-2	CAIRGPDRGNGYTF	TGTGCCATACGAGGACCCGACAGGGGAAATGGCTACACCTTC
TRBV24-1	many	TRBD2	TRBJ2-3	CATSDSWTSGSTRNTQYF	TGTGCCACCAGTGATTCCTGGACTAGCGGGAGTACTAGAAATACGCAGTATTTT
TRBV5-1	-	-	TRBJ1-5	CATQGTVGQPQHF	TGCGCCACTCAAGGCACAGTTGGCCAGCCCCAGCATTTT
TRBV5-1	-	-	TRBJ1-1	CASSSEQVKVGNTEAFF	TGCGCCAGCAGCTCCGAACAGGTAAAGGTTGGGAACACTGAAGCTTTCTTT
TRBV6-5	-	TRBD1	TRBJ1-1	CASSKPGGPRPEAFF	TGTGCCAGCAGTAAACCAGGGGGGCCGCGACCTGAAGCTTTCTTT
TRBV7-6	-	-	TRBJ2-1	CASSLAQRREQFF	TGTGCCAGCAGCTTAGCGCAGCGACGTGAGCAGTTCTTC
TRBV15	-	-	TRBJ1-4	CATYEGGGEKLFF	TGTGCCACCTACGAAGGGGGGGGTGAAAAACTGTTTTTT
TRBV24-1	-	-	TRBJ2-2	CATREGPETGELFF	TGTGCCACCAGGGAGGGACCGGAGACCGGGGAGCTGTTTTTT
TRBV5-1	-	-	TRBJ1-4	CASSFRGQNNEKLFF	TGCGCCAGCAGCTTCCGTGGGCAGAATAATGAAAAACTGTTTTTT
TRBV4-2	-	TRBD2	TRBJ2-5	CASSLRLAGLGEETQYF	TGTGCCAGCAGCCTACGACTAGCGGGACTGGGGGAAGAGACCCAGTACTTC
TRBV5-4	once	TRBD2	TRBJ2-1	CASSLALAGVNNEQFF	TGTGCCAGCAGCTTGGCCTTAGCGGGAGTGAACAATGAGCAGTTCTTC
TRBV7-3	once	-	TRBJ1-6	CASSLKPGENSPLHF	TGTGCCAGCAGCTTAAAGCCAGGGGAAAATTCACCCCTCCACTTT
TRBV28	-	TRBD1	TRBJ1-2	CASSTGDRVVYRYTF	TGTGCCAGCAGCACAGGGGACCGGGTCGTTTATCGCTACACCTTC